This T cell receptor beta chain was retrieved from a study of shared clonotypes between healthy human individuals. The J segment lost 2 bases and the V segment lost 2 bases, leaving 8 bases of the junction unmatched. CDR1 and CDR2 (germline): MGHRA, YSYEKL. There are 16 residues in the CDR3. Assay used: immunoSEQ multiplex PCR; TCRdb lists only in-frame clones, some missing. The profile shows over a million clones, around 78% of them singletons. This TCR came from a man aged 18-30 years in good health. Some clones in this sample may be carry-over from other donors' samples. Sequencing used memory CD4+ T cells from PBMCs. Subset reported: CD45RA-negative fraction. This rearrangement joins TRBV4-1 to TRBJ1-2; 7 bases align to TRBD1. This CDR3 reads CASSQLSTGQNYGYTF. CDR3 sequence (DNA): TGCGCCAGCAGCCAATTGTCAACGGGACAGAACTATGGCTACACCTTC.